This TCR beta chain originates from a study of T cell responses to AZD1222 COVID-19 vaccine (dated by TCRdb to about 2021). About the full investigation: A total of under 250 trial participants underwent TCR sequencing, of whom about 210 had received two doses of AZD1222 and some 25 had received two doses of the MenACWY control vaccine. Trial participants were enrolled into age subgroups of 18-55, 56-69 and 70-plus years, which contained approximately 150, 28 and 58 TCR-sequenced participants, respectively.

The CDR3 regions of human TCRbeta chains were analyzed by immunosequencing. As for how the authors treated the data: Repertoire TCRs were matched against a reference library of SARS-CoV-2-specific TCRs generated with the MIRA antigen-specificity platform. Breadth was defined as the fraction of unique TCRs that were SARS-CoV-2-associated. Depth was defined as the fraction of total T cells that were SARS-CoV-2-associated. Using the MIRA data, every spike-specific TCR was mapped to the spike region that the TCR reacted to and assigned to either a CD4 or a CD8 class. Log10-transformed breadth and depth values were compared by one-way ANOVA with Sidak's multiple comparisons tests. The table comes from immuneACCESS by way of TCRdb, which keeps in-frame sequences with V and J called. Part of the clones is missing from these tables; in studies checked, under half for an unresolved V gene and the rest for unknown reasons. The V and J calls and clone size were taken over from that table, and D and trimming were inferred from the DNA. In this sample the table shows approximately 270,000 clones, 90% to 95% of which occur a single time. The ten largest account for roughly 0.51% of the sample.

Overall results and qualifications from the work: Participants were mostly white British, with more females than males. The authors suggested clonal diversity may have been underestimated. Because no samples from the day 14 peak response were available, repertoires could be characterized only after the peak T cell response. CD4 TCRs associated with the vaccine covered the entire spike protein, and the dominant responses were in regions 160-218 and 743-854. After two AZD1222 doses, both the breadth and the depth of spike-specific TCRs were significantly higher than at day 0 and than in MenACWY recipients. Reportedly, close to half of the unique spike-specific TCRs recognized epitopes lying outside the regions that are mutated in the B.1.351 and B.1.1.7 variants. Conclusions about previously exposed vaccinees were limited because only six AZD1222 recipients were SARS-CoV-2 seropositive at baseline. The 56-69-year group was small, and its depth increase did not reach significance, likely because of low power.

The time point label here, explained by the study, means: about 28 days (+/-7) after the second vaccine dose. AZD1222 recipients given second doses at about 4 weeks or at about 12 weeks were pooled, since spike-specific TCR depth and breadth were not found to differ between the two schedules. Vaccinee samples were obtained from the UK trials COV001 and COV002, which included a single-blind randomized controlled phase 2/3 trial of AZD1222 (ChAdOx1 nCoV-19) in healthy adults. Trial participant PBMC samples were collected at day 0 and day 28 after the second dose for TCRbeta chain sequencing. From cysteine to phenylalanine, the CDR3 is 18 amino acids long. Kept here is only the CDR3 DNA, which spans 54 bases and is read in frame from base 1. Via the germline V gene, CDR1 is LGHNA and CDR2 YSLEER. V trim: 1 base; J trim: 11 bases; unmatched bases: 16. Turning to this clone: No antigen is known for it. Base qualities are not recorded, but no much larger clone differs from it by a single base.

The rearrangement joined TRBV4-3 to TRBJ1-6, with 8 junctional bases fitting TRBD1. The starting material was peripheral blood, obtained 28 days after the second AZD1222 dose. This clonotype was sampled from an adult who received the AZD1222 COVID-19 vaccine. The sequence in DNA is TGCGCCAGCAGCCAAGGTCCCCGGGCGACAGGGGCATCGGCACCCCTCCACTTT. This translates into CASSQGPRATGASAPLHF.